These T cell receptor beta chains were read from a single sample in a study of T-cell memory formation after mild COVID-19. Using its own MiXCR run on the 5' RACE reads, TCRdb lists one record per CDR3 protein. The sample lists about 270,000 distinct CDR3 sequences; approximately 15% were seen once. The sequenced sample was PBMCs or a T cell subset sorted from them (not recorded which). These TCRs come from an adult woman who had mild COVID-19 (a few samples of this study predate the infection). Cell type and time point are not known. CDR3s include the opening cysteine and the closing phenylalanine or tryptophan. D genes are given only for firm matches. Clone size is not always given. Where it is, it says once, few, many or a class for expanded clones.

clone_size j_call d_call v_call cdr3_aa cdr3_nt
few TRBJ1-1 TRBD1 TRBV10-3 CAISSTGVTEAFF TGTGCCATCAGTTCAACAGGGGTAACTGAAGCTTTCTTT
- TRBJ2-3 - TRBV9 CASSVETDTQYF TGTGCCAGCAGCGTAGAAACAGATACGCAGTATTTT
few TRBJ2-7 TRBD1 TRBV24-1 CATSDSGTGGRYEQYF TGTGCCACCAGTGATTCCGGGACAGGGGGCAGATACGAGCAGTACTTC
few TRBJ2-7 TRBD1 TRBV9 CASSAYRGANEQYF TGTGCCAGCAGCGCTTACAGGGGGGCGAACGAGCAGTACTTC
- TRBJ1-5 - TRBV19 CASTMAGGLNNQPQHF TGTGCCAGTACCATGGCGGGGGGCTTGAACAATCAGCCCCAGCATTTT
- TRBJ2-7 TRBD2 TRBV7-9 CASSAEAGVIYEQYF TGTGCCAGCAGCGCTGAAGCGGGAGTTATATACGAGCAGTACTTC
many TRBJ2-7 TRBD2 TRBV27 CASSLGTSGYEQYF TGTGCCAGCAGTTTAGGGACTAGCGGCTACGAGCAGTACTTC
- TRBJ2-5 - TRBV4-2 CASSQDQDRTQYF TGTGCCAGCAGCCAAGATCAAGATAGGACCCAGTACTTC
few TRBJ2-1 - TRBV29-1 CSAILRVPYNEQFF TGCAGCGCGATCCTCAGGGTTCCCTACAATGAGCAGTTCTTC
once TRBJ2-3 - TRBV27 CASSFTSRGTDTQYF TGTGCCAGCAGTTTCACTAGCCGGGGCACAGATACGCAGTATTTT